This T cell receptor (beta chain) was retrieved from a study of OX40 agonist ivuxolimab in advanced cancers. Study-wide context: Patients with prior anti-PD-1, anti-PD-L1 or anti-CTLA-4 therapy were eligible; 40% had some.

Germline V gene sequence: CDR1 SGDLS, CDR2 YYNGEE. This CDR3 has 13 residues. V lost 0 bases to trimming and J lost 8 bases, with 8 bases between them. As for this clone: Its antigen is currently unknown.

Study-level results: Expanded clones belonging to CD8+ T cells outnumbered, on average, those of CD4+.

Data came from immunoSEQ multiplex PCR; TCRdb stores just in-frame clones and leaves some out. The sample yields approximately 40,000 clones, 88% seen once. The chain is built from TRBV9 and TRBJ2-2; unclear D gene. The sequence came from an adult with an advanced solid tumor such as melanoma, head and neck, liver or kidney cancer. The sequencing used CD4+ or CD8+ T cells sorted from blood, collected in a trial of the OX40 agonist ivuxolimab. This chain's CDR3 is CASSVVAQGELFF. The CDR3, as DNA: TGTGCCAGCAGCGTAGTGGCCCAGGGGGAGCTGTTTTTT.